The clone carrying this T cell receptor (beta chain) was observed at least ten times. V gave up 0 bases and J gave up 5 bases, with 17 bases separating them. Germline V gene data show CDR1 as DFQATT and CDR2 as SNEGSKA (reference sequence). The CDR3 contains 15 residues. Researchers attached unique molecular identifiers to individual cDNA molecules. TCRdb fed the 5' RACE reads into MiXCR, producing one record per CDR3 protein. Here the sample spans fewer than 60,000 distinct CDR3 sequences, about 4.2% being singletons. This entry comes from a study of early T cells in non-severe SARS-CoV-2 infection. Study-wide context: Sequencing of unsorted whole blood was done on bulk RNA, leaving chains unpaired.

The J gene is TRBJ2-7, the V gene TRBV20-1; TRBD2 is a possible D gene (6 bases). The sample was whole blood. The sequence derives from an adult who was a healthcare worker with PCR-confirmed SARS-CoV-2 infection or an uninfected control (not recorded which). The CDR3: CSARDGAGSPHEQYF. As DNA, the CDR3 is TGCAGTGCTAGAGATGGGGCGGGGTCTCCCCACGAGCAGTACTTC.